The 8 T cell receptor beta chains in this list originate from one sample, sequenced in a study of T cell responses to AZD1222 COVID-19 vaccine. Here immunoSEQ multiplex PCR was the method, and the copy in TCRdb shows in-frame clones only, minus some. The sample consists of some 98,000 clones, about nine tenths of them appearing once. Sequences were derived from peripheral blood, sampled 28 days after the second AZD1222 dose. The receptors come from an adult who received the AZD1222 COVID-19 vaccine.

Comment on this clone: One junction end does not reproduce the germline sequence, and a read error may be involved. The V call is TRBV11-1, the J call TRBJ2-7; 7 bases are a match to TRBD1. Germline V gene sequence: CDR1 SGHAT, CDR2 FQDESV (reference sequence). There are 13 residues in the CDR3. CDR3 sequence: CASSQGQQIGSNF. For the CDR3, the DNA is TGTGCCAGCAGCCAGGGACAGCAGATTGGGAGCAACTTC. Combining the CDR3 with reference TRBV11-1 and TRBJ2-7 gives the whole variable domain EAEVAQSPRYKITEKSQAVAFWCDPISGHATLYWYRQILGQGPELLVQFQDESVVDDSQLPKDRFSAERLKGVDSTLKIQPAELGDSAMYLCASSQGQQIGSNFGPGTRLTVT.

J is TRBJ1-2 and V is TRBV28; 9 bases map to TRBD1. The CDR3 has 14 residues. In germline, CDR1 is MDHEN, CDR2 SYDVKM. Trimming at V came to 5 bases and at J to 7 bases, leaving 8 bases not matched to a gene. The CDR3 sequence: CASSPGTGLGGYTF. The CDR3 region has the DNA TGTGCCAGCAGTCCCGGGACAGGGCTCGGTGGCTACACCTTC.

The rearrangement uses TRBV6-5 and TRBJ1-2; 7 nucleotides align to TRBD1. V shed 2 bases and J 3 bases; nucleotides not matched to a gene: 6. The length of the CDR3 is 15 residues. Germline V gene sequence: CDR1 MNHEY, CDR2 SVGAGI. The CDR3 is CASSYGSRGDYGYTF. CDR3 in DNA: TGTGCCAGCAGTTACGGGAGCAGGGGGGACTATGGCTACACCTTC.

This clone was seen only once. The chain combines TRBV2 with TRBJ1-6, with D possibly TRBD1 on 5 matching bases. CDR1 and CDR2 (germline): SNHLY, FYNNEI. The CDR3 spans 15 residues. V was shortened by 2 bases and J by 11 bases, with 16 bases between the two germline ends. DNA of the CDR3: TGTGCCAGCAGTGAAATGTCAGGGAGAGAGACACCCCTCCACTTT. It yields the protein CASSEMSGRETPLHF.

The CDR3 nucleotides read TGTGCCAGCGGCCACTTCGAGGCTGGGACCGGGGAGCTGTTTTTT. Translated, it gives CASGHFEAGTGELFF. J is TRBJ2-2 and V is TRBV28, with D unclear. The length of the CDR3 is 15 residues. Germline CDR1 and CDR2: MDHEN and SYDVKM. The germline V and J ends were trimmed by 8 bases and 5 bases, with 18 bases remaining between them.

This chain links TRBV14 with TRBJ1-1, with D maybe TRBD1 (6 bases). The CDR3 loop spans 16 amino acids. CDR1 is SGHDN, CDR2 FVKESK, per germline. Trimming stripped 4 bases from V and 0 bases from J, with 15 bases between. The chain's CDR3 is CASSRMDSLMNTEAFF. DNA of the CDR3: TGTGCCAGCAGCCGAATGGACAGCCTCATGAACACTGAAGCTTTCTTT.

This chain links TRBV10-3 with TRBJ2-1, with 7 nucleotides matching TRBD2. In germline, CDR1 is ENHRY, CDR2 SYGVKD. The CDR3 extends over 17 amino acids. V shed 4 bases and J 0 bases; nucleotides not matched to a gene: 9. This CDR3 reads CAISGVTSASSYNEQFF. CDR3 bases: TGTGCCATCAGTGGGGTAACTAGCGCGAGCTCCTACAATGAGCAGTTCTTC.

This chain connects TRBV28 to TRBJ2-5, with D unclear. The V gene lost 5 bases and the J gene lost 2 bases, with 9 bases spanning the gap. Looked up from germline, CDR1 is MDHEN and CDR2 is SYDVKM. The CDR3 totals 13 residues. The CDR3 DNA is TGTGCCAGCAGTAATACACTTCAAGAGACCCAGTACTTC. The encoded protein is CASSNTLQETQYF.